These 2 T cell receptor beta chains were sequenced from one sample in a study of shared clonotypes between healthy human individuals. Measured with immunoSEQ multiplex PCR; TCRdb has only the in-frame clones, and not every one. Of nearly 750,000 clones listed, 72% are singletons. The sample taken for sequencing was memory CD4+ T cells sorted from blood. The subset: CD45RA-negative fraction. The receptors shown here come from a woman in her 30s in good health.

The V call is TRBV28, the J call TRBJ1-5; 7 bases match TRBD1. Germline lookup yields CDR1 MDHEN and CDR2 SYDVKM. The ends lost 9 bases at V and 4 bases at J; junction bases unmatched: 6. The CDR3 loop spans 13 amino acids. In DNA form, the CDR3 reads TGTGCCAGTAAGACAGGGTCAAATCAGCCCCAGCATTTT. This codes for CASKTGSNQPQHF.

In its sample, this clone was seen once. The genes are TRBV5-4 and TRBJ2-3; TRBD2 matches at 12 bases. J lost 6 bases, V lost 3 bases, and 11 bases had no gene match. This CDR3 spans 17 amino acids. The germline gives CDR1 SGHNT, CDR2 YYREEE (reference sequence). The CDR3 DNA reads TGTGCCAGCAGCTCTAGCGGGAGGGGGCCAGGGGTCGATACGCAGTATTTT. Its protein product is CASSSSGRGPGVDTQYF.